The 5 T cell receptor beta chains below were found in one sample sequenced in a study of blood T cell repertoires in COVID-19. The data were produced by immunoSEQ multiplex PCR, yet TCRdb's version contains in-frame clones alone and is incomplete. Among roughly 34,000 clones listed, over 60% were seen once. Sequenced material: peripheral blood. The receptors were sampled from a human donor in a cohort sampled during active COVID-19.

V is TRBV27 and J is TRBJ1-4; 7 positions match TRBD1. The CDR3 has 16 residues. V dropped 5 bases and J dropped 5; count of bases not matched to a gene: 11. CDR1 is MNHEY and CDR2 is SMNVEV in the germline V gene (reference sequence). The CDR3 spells CASSAAPQGRNEKLFF. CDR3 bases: TGTGCCAGCAGTGCCGCCCCACAGGGGCGAAATGAAAAACTGTTTTTT. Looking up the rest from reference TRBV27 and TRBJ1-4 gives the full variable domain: EAQVTQNPRYLITVTGKKLTVTCSQNMNHEYMSWYRQDPGLGLRQIYYSMNVEVTDKGDVPEGYKVSRKEKRNFPLILESPSPNQTSLYFCASSAAPQGRNEKLFFGSGTQLSVL.

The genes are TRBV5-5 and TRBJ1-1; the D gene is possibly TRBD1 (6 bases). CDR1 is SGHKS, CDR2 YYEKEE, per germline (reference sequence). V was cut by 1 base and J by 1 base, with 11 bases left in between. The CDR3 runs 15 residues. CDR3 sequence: CASSLSTGKNTEAFF. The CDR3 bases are TGTGCCAGCAGCTTGTCAACAGGGAAGAACACTGAAGCTTTCTTT.

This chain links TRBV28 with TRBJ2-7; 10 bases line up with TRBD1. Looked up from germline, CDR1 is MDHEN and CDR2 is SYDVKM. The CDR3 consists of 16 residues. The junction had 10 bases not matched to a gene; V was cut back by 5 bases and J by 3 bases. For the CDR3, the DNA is TGTGCCAGCAGTCCCCCGGGACAGGGGCTAAGCTACGAGCAGTACTTC. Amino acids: CASSPPGQGLSYEQYF.

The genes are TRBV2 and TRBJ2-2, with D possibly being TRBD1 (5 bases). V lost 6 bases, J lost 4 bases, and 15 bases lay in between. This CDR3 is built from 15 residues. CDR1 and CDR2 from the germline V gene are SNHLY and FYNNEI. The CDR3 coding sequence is TGTGCCAGCAGATCAAGGACAACTGGCACCGGGGAGCTGTTTTTT. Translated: CASRSRTTGTGELFF.

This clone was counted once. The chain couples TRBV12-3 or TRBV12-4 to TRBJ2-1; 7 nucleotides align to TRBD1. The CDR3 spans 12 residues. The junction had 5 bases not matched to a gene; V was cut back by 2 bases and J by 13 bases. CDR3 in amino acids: CASSLITGEQFF. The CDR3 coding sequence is TGTGCCAGCAGTTTAATAACAGGGGAACAGTTCTTC.